A single sample gave rise to the 12 T cell receptor beta chains below, sequenced in a study of blood T cell repertoires in COVID-19. Profiled with immunoSEQ multiplex PCR; TCRdb holds only in-frame clones, not every one. The profile shows 100,000 to 150,000 clones, roughly four fifths of them singletons. Sequencing was done on a sample of peripheral blood. The receptors were gathered from a human donor in a cohort sampled during active COVID-19.

The gene calls are TRBV6-6 and TRBJ1-5; D possibly corresponds to TRBD1 (6 bases). The CDR3 is 13 amino acids. Germline CDR1 and CDR2: MNHNY and SVGAGI (reference sequence). The V end was cut by 8 bases, the J end by 0 bases, with 8 bases between. This chain's CDR3 is CASRDNSNQPQHF. CDR3 in DNA: TGTGCCAGCCGGGACAATAGCAATCAGCCCCAGCATTTT.

This chain links TRBV14 with TRBJ1-6; D gene unclear. CDR3 length: 17 residues. Germline assignment: CDR1 SGHDN and CDR2 FVKESK. Trimming removed 1 base at V and 4 bases at J, with 14 bases between. The CDR3 protein is CASSQASGPLYNSPLHF. The CDR3, as DNA: TGTGCCAGCAGCCAAGCATCTGGGCCCCTTTATAATTCACCCCTCCACTTT.

V and J are TRBV6-5 and TRBJ1-1; a possible D gene is TRBD1 (6 bases). This CDR3 contains 15 residues. Trimming took 7 bases from V and 1 from J, leaving 16 bases between them. Germline V gene lookup returns CDR1 MNHEY and CDR2 SVGAGI. The CDR3 is CASKPTTGWNTEAFF. In DNA form, the CDR3 reads TGTGCCAGCAAACCTACGACAGGATGGAACACTGAAGCTTTCTTT.

The chain combines TRBV5-4 with TRBJ1-6; 8 positions match TRBD1. CDR3 length equals 14 residues. V trimming: 6 bases; J trimming: 8 bases; junction bases outside the gene matches: 7. CDR1 SGHNT and CDR2 YYREEE come from the germline V gene (reference sequence). CDR3 loop: CASTRQGIDSPLHF. Written as DNA, the CDR3 is TGTGCCAGCACGCGACAGGGGATCGATTCACCCCTCCACTTT.

V gene TRBV4-3 combines with J gene TRBJ2-7; 7 positions agree with TRBD1. This CDR3 is built from 14 residues. Germline V lookup: CDR1 LGHNA, CDR2 YSLEER. Unmatched junction bases numbered 6, after V lost 0 bases and J lost 7 bases. In DNA form, the CDR3 reads TGCGCCAGCAGCCAAGATCAGAGGGGGCGGGAGCAGTACTTC. It yields the protein CASSQDQRGREQYF.

This sequence joins TRBV6-4 and TRBJ1-6; TRBD1 is a possible D gene (5 bases). The CDR3 spans 15 residues. CDR1 is MRHNA and CDR2 is SNTAGT in the germline V gene. Between the trimmed V and J ends, which lost 4 bases and 8 bases, there was a span of 15 bases. CDR3 protein: CASSARHQGDSPLHF. CDR3 coding DNA: TGTGCCAGCAGTGCCAGACACCAAGGGGATTCACCCCTCCACTTT.

This chain links TRBV20-1 with TRBJ2-5; D unresolved. There are 10 residues in the CDR3. The germline V gene encodes CDR1 DFQATT and CDR2 SNEGSKA (reference sequence). CDR3: CSAARETQYF. The CDR3 DNA reads TGCAGCGCAGCTAGGGAGACCCAGTACTTC.

V and J are TRBV10-3 and TRBJ2-6; D unresolved. Trimming removed 3 bases from V and 1 base from J, with 4 bases in between. The CDR3 loop spans 14 amino acids. Germline values: CDR1 ENHRY, CDR2 SYGVKD. The CDR3 coding sequence is TGTGCCATCAGTGACAGTTCTGGGGCCAACGTCCTGACTTTC. It translates to CAISDSSGANVLTF.

This chain joins TRBV27 and TRBJ2-7, with a possible D match to TRBD1 (5 bases). Deletions cut 3 bases from V and 0 bases from J, with 6 bases between. Germline V gene data show CDR1 as MNHEY and CDR2 as SMNVEV (reference sequence). The CDR3 is made up of 13 amino acids. The CDR3 DNA follows: TGTGCCAGCAGTTTCCAGGGCTCCTACGAGCAGTACTTC. Translating it yields CASSFQGSYEQYF.

This chain uses TRBV12-3 or TRBV12-4 with TRBJ1-2; 7 bases agree with TRBD1. The CDR3 length is 13 residues. V shed 6 bases and J 8 bases; nucleotides not matched to a gene: 9. The CDR3 region has the DNA TGTGCCAGCAGAGAGGGACAGTGGAAAGGCTACACCTTC. Residues: CASREGQWKGYTF.

This chain joins TRBV11-3 and TRBJ2-1, with D maybe TRBD1 (6 bases). The CDR3 loop spans 18 amino acids. Trimming shortened V by 1 base and J by 0 bases, and 16 bases separated the two germline ends. The germline CDR1 and CDR2 sequences are SGHNT and YENEEA. This CDR3 reads CASSLGWGGGNSYNEQFF. For the CDR3, the DNA is TGTGCCAGCAGCTTAGGATGGGGTGGGGGCAACTCCTACAATGAGCAGTTCTTC.

In this sample, this clone turned up once. The genes are TRBV7-9 and TRBJ1-4; 8 bases are a match to TRBD1. The CDR3 is 14 residues long. Looked up from germline, CDR1 is SEHNR and CDR2 is FQNEAQ (reference sequence). J lost 14 bases, V lost 1 base, and 9 bases had no gene match. In DNA form, the CDR3 reads TGTGCCAGCAGCTTAGAGGGACAGGAATACATCCTGTTTTTT. Translated, it gives CASSLEGQEYILFF.